The present TCR beta chain was sequenced within a study of T cells in Graves' hyperthyroidism and ophthalmopathy. Criteria for exclusion of patients were uncontrolled infection, other autoimmune disease, pregnancy or lactation. The CDR3 sequence is 14 residues long. Germline assignment: CDR1 MNHEY and CDR2 SVGEGT. The junction had 10 bases not matched to a gene; V was cut back by 10 bases and J by 7 bases. RNA transcripts were the template for amplifying TCR beta CDR3 regions. The HTBI primer set drove a first-round RT-PCR of the TCR CDR3. In TCRdb, the multiplex PCR reads were re-called with MiXCR into one record per CDR3 protein. The sample consists of 400,000 to 500,000 distinct CDR3 sequences, around 15% of them appearing once.

Sequenced input: blood. The TCR sequence derives from a woman between 18 and 29 years old with Graves' hyperthyroidism. The rearrangement joins TRBV6-2 or TRBV6-3 to TRBJ2-1; 10 nucleotides line up with TRBD2. The CDR3 region has the DNA TGTGCCATTCAGCGGGAGGGCCTGGGGAATGAGCAGTTCTTC. The encoded protein is CAIQREGLGNEQFF.